Given below is one T cell receptor beta chain in context. These data belong to a study of regulatory T cells in long-lasting Graves disease. This CDR3 region has 15 residues. V lost 8 bases, J lost 0 bases, and 6 bases stayed unmatched. CDR1 SNHLY and CDR2 FYNNEI come from the germline V gene. Relying on iRepertoire HTBI primers and Arm-PCR of CDR3 regions, the team built TCR beta libraries. TCRdb fed the multiplex PCR reads into MiXCR, producing one record per CDR3 protein. The table lists a few hundred thousand distinct CDR3 sequences, 20% to 25% of them singletons. This sample's time point: persistent/refractory GD, antithyroid drugs over 5 years with positive TRAb. Extracted RNA from PBMCs served as the source of the TCR library.

The J gene is TRBJ2-3, the V gene TRBV2, with 9 bases aligning to TRBD2. Sequenced here: peripheral blood mononuclear cells (PBMCs), sampled when the disease was refractory, from a patient treated with antithyroid drugs. The receptor's source is a female donor with Graves disease. Here the CDR3 DNA reads TGTGCCAGCGGTGGGGCGGGAGGGAGCACAGATACGCAGTATTTT. This gives the protein CASGGAGGSTDTQYF.